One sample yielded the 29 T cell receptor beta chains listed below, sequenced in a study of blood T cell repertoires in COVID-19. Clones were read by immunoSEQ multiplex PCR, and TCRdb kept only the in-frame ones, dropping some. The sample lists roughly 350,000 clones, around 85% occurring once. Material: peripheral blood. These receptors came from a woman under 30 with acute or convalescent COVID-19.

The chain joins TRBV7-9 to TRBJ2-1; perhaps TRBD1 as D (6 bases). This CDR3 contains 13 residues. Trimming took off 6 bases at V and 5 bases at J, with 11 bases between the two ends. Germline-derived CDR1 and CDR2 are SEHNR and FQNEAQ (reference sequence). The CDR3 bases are TGTGCCAGCAGGGGGGCGGTCAACAATGAGCAGTTCTTC. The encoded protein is CASRGAVNNEQFF.

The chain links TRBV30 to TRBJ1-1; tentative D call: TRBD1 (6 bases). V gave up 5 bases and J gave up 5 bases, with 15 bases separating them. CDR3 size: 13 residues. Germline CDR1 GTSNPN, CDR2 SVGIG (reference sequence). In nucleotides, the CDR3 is TGTGCCTGGTCTCCGGGAAGGGGGACTGAAGCTTTCTTT. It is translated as CAWSPGRGTEAFF.

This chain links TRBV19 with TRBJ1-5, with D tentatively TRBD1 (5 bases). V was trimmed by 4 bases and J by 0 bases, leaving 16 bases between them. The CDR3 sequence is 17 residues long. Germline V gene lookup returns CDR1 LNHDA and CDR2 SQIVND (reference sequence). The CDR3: CASSTRPGQNSNQPQHF. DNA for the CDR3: TGTGCCAGTAGTACCCGGCCAGGGCAGAATAGCAATCAGCCCCAGCATTTT.

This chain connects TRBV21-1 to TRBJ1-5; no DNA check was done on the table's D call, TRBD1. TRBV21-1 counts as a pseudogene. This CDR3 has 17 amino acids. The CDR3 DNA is TGTGCCAGCAGCACTATACCAAGACAGGGTAGCAATCAGCCCCAGCATTTT. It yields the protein CASSTIPRQGSNQPQHF.

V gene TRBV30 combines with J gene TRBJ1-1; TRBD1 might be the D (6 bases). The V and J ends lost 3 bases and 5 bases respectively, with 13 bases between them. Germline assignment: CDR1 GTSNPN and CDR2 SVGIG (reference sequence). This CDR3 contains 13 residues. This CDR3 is CAWSLQGRTEAFF. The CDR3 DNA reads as TGTGCCTGGAGCCTACAGGGCAGGACTGAAGCTTTCTTT.

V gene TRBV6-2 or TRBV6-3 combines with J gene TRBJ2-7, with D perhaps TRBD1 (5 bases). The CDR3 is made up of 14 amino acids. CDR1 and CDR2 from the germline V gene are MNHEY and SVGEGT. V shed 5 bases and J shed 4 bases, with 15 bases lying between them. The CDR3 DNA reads TGTGCCAGCAGTGCTCTCAGGGCAGGGTACGAGCAGTACTTC. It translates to CASSALRAGYEQYF.

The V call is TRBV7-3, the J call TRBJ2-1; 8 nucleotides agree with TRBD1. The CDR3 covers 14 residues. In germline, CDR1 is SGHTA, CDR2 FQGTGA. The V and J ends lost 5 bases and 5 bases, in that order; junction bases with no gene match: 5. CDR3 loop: CASSNGQGDNEQFF. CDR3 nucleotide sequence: TGTGCCAGCAGCAACGGACAGGGAGACAATGAGCAGTTCTTC.

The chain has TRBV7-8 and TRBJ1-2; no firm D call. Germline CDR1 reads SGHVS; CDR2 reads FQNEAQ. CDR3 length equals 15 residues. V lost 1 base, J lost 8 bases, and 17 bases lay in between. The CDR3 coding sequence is TGTGCCAGCAGCTTAGAACGAGGAGGGCCTAGGGGCTACACCTTC. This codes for CASSLERGGPRGYTF.

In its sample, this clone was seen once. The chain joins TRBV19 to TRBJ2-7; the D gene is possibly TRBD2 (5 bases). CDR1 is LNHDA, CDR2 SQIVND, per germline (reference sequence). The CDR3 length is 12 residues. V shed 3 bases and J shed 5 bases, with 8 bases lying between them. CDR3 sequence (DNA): TGTGCCAGTAGTATGTCCGGGGACGAGCAGTACTTC. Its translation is CASSMSGDEQYF. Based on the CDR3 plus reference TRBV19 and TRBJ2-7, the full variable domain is DGGITQSPKYLFRKEGQNVTLSCEQNLNHDAMYWYRQDPGQGLRLIYYSQIVNDFQKGDIAEGYSVSREKKESFPLTVTSAQKNPTAFYLCASSMSGDEQYFGPGTRLTVT.

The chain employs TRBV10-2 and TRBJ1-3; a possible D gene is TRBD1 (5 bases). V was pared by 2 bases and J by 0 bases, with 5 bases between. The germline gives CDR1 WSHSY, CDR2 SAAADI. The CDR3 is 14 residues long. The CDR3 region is CASSEDSSGNTIYF. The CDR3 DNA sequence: TGCGCCAGCAGTGAGGACAGCTCTGGAAACACCATATATTTT.

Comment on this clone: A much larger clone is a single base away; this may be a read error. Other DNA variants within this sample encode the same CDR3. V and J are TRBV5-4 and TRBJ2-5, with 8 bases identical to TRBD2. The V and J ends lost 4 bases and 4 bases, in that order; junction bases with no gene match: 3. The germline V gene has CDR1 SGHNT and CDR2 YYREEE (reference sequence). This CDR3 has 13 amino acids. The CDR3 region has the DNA TGTGCCAGCAGCCCGGGGACTAGAGAGACCCAGTACTTC. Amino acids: CASSPGTRETQYF.

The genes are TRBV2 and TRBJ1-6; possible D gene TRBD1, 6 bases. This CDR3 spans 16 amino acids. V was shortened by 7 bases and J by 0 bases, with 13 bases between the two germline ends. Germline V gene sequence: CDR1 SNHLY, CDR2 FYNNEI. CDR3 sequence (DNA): TGTGCCAGCATAGGGGGGGTGAGCTCCTATAATTCACCCCTCCACTTT. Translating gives CASIGGVSSYNSPLHF.

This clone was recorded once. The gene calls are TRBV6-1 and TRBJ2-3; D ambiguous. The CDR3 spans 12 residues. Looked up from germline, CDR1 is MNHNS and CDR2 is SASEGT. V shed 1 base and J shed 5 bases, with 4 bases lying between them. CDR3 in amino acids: CASSEGGDTQYF. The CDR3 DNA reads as TGTGCCAGCAGTGAAGGCGGAGATACGCAGTATTTT.

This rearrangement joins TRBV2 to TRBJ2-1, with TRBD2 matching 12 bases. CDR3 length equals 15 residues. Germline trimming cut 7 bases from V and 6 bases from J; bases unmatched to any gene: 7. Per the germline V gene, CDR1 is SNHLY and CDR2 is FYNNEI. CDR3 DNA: TGTGCCAGCAAGGGGACTAGCGGGCGAGTCAATGAGCAGTTCTTC. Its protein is CASKGTSGRVNEQFF.

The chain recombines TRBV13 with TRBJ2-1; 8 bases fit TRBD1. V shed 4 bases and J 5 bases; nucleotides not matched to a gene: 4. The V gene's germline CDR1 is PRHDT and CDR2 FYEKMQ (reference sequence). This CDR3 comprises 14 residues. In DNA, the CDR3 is TGTGCCAGCAGCTATTACAGGGGGGACAATGAGCAGTTCTTC. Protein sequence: CASSYYRGDNEQFF.

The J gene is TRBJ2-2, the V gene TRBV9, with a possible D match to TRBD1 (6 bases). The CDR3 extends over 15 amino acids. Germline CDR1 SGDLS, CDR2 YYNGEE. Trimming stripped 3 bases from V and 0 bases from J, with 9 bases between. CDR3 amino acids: CASSEDSPNTGELFF. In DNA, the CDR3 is TGTGCCAGCAGCGAGGACAGCCCGAACACCGGGGAGCTGTTTTTT.

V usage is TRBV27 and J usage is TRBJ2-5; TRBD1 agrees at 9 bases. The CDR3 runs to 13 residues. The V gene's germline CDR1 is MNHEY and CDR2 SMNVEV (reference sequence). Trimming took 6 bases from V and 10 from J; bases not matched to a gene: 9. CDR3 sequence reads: CASSDNRGRFQYF. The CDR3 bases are TGTGCCAGCAGCGACAACAGGGGGCGATTCCAGTACTTC.

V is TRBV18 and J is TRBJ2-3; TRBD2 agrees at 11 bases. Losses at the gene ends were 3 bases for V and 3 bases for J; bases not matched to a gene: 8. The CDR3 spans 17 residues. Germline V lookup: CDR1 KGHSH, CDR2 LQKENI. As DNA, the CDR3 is TGTGCCAGCTCACCGTCAATAGCGGGGGGGATTACAGATACGCAGTATTTT. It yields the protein CASSPSIAGGITDTQYF.

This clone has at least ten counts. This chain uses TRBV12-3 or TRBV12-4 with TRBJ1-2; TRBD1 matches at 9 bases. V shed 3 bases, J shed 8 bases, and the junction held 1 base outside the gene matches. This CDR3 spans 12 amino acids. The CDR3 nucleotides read TGTGCCAGCAGTTTCGGGACAGGGGGCTACACCTTC. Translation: CASSFGTGGYTF.

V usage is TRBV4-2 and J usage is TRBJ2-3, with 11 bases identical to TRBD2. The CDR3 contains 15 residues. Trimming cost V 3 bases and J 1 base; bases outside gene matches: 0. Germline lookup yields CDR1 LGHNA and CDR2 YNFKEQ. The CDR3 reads CASSQGLAGTDTQYF. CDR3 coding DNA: TGTGCCAGCAGCCAGGGACTAGCGGGCACAGATACGCAGTATTTT.

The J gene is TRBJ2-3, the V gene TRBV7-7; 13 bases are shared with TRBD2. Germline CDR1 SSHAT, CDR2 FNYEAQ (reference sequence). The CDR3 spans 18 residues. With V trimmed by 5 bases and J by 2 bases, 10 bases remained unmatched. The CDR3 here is CASSLGTSGNPLTDTQYF. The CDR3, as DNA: TGTGCCAGCAGCCTAGGGACTAGCGGGAATCCCCTCACAGATACGCAGTATTTT.

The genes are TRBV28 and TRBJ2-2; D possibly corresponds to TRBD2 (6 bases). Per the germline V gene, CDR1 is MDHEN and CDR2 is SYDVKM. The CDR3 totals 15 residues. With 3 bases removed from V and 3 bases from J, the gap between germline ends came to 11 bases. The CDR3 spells CASSLGGEYTGELFF. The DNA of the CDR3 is TGTGCCAGCAGTTTGGGCGGGGAGTACACCGGGGAGCTGTTTTTT.

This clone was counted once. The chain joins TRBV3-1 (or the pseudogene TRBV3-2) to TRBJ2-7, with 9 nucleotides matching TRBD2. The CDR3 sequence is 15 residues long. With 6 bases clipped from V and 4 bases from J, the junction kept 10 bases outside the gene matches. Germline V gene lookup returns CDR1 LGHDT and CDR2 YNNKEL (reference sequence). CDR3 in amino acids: CASREQTSGGYEQYF. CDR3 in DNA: TGTGCCAGCAGGGAACAGACTAGCGGAGGGTACGAGCAGTACTTC.

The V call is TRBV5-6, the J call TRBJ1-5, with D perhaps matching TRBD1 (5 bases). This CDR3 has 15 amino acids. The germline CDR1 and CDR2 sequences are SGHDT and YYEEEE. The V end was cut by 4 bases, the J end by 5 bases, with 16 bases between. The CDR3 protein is CASSELRGTDQPQHF. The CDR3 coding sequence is TGTGCCAGCAGCGAATTAAGGGGTACAGATCAGCCCCAGCATTTT. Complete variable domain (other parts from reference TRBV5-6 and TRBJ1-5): DAGVTQSPTHLIKTRGQQVTLRCSPKSGHDTVSWYQQALGQGPQFIFQYYEEEERQRGNFPDRFSGHQFPNYSSELNVNALLLGDSALYLCASSELRGTDQPQHFGDGTRLSIL.

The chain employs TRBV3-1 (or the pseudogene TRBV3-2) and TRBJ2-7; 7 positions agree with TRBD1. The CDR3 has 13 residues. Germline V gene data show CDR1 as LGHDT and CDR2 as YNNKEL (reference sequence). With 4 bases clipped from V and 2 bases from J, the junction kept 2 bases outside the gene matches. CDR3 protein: CASSLGQPYEQYF. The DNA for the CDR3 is TGTGCCAGCAGCCTGGGACAGCCCTACGAGCAGTACTTC.

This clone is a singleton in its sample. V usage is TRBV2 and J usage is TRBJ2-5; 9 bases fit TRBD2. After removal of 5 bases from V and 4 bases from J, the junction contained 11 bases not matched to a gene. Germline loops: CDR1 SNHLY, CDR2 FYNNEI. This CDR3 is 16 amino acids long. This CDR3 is CASSQVGGGASETQYF. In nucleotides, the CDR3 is TGTGCCAGCAGTCAGGTGGGCGGGGGGGCCTCAGAGACCCAGTACTTC.

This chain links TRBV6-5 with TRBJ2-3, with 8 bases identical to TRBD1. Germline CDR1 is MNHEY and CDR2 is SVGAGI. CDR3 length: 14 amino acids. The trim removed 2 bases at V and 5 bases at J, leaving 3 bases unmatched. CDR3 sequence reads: CASSYTTGEDTQYF. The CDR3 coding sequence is TGTGCCAGCAGTTACACGACAGGGGAAGATACGCAGTATTTT.

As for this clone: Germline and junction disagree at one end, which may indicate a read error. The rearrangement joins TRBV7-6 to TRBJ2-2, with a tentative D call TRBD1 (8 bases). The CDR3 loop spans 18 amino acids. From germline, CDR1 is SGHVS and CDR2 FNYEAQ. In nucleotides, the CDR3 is TGTACCAGCAGCTCCACCACGGGGGGCAGGGGGCAGAGCGGGGAGCTGTTTTTT. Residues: CTSSSTTGGRGQSGELFF.

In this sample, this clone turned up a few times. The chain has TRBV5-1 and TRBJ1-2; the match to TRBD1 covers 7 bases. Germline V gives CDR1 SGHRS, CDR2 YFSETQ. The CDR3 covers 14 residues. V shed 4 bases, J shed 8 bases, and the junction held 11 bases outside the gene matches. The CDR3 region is CASSPTGNQGGYTF. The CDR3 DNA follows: TGCGCCAGCAGCCCGACAGGGAATCAAGGCGGCTACACCTTC.